This TCR beta chain emerged from a study of low-dose radiotherapy and immunotherapy resistance in tumors. For the study at large: Doses of 0.5 Gy per fraction every 2 weeks, totaling 6.5 Gy, went to Cohort 1.

Per germline, CDR1 KGHSH and CDR2 LQKENI. Between the trimmed V and J ends, which lost 4 bases and 7 bases, there was a span of 14 bases. The CDR3 extends over 13 amino acids. Alpha and beta chains were covered, as first-strand cDNA relied on TRAV- and TRBV-specific primers. TCRs were amplified for approximately 22 PCR cycles with a constant-region primer and V-primer adapter. TCRdb independently ran MiXCR on the reads; one entry per CDR3 protein. Of about 12,000 distinct CDR3 sequences in the sample, about four fifths were seen once. Advanced solid tumors lacking tumor-infiltrating lymphocytes were present in eligible patients.

The source is a human donor with advanced metastatic prostate, ovarian, gallbladder or colorectal cancer (not recorded which). This table probably holds off-target reads from a library built for another chain. The genes are TRBV18 and TRBJ2-7; D might be TRBD1 (5 bases). The CDR3 DNA sequence: TGTGCCAGCTCACTTTCAGGGTTTGATGAGCAGTACTTC. This translates into CASSLSGFDEQYF.